The rows below give T cell receptor beta chains drawn from one sample of a study of CD8 T cells in Susac syndrome. TCRdb redid the calling of the immunoSEQ multiplex PCR reads with MiXCR, one entry per CDR3 protein. In the table there are 170,000 or so distinct CDR3 sequences, about 94% of which are singletons. The specimen was CD4+ T cells from PBMCs. These receptors were collected from a human donor with multiple sclerosis. CDR3s include the opening cysteine and the closing phenylalanine or tryptophan. The order of the fields is V gene, J gene, clone size, D gene, CDR3 DNA, CDR3 protein. D genes are given only for firm matches. Size values are once, few and many counts, or a class for expanded clones, and some rows have none.

v_gene: TRBV7-2
j_gene: TRBJ2-7
abundance: NA
d_gene: NA
CDR3nt: TGTGCCAGCAGCTTTGGCAGTTCCTACGAGCAGTACTTC
CDR3aa: CASSFGSSYEQYF

v_gene: TRBV2
j_gene: TRBJ1-2
abundance: once
d_gene: TRBD1
CDR3nt: TGTGCCAGCAGTGACACGGGGACAGGGAAAGGCTACACCTTC
CDR3aa: CASSDTGTGKGYTF

v_gene: TRBV12-5
j_gene: TRBJ2-1
abundance: NA
d_gene: NA
CDR3nt: TGTGCTAGTGGTTTGGGACCGAAATCAGGCGACCTCACCTACAATGAGCAGTTCTTC
CDR3aa: CASGLGPKSGDLTYNEQFF

v_gene: TRBV6-6
j_gene: TRBJ1-4
abundance: NA
d_gene: TRBD1
CDR3nt: TGTGCCAGCAGTTTCGGACAGGGGACTAGGGGTGAAAAACTGTTTTTT
CDR3aa: CASSFGQGTRGEKLFF

v_gene: TRBV4-3
j_gene: TRBJ2-2
abundance: NA
d_gene: NA
CDR3nt: TGCGCCAGCAGCCAAGAGCTCACAACCACCGGGGAGCTGTTTTTT
CDR3aa: CASSQELTTTGELFF

v_gene: TRBV19
j_gene: TRBJ2-7
abundance: NA
d_gene: TRBD2
CDR3nt: TGTGCCAGTAGTCCACTAGCGGGAGCACCCACCAAGCAGTACTTC
CDR3aa: CASSPLAGAPTKQYF

v_gene: TRBV28
j_gene: TRBJ2-5
abundance: NA
d_gene: TRBD2
CDR3nt: TGTGCCACTCAGGGGATTTTATTAGCGGGAGGGGAGACCCAGTACTTC
CDR3aa: CATQGILLAGGETQYF

v_gene: TRBV4-1
j_gene: TRBJ2-7
abundance: NA
d_gene: NA
CDR3nt: TGCGCCAGCAGCCAAGCCGGGACACTCTACGAGCAGTACTTC
CDR3aa: CASSQAGTLYEQYF

v_gene: TRBV6-5
j_gene: TRBJ2-5
abundance: NA
d_gene: NA
CDR3nt: TGTGCCAGCAGTTGGTCCGGGGAGACCCAGTACTTC
CDR3aa: CASSWSGETQYF

v_gene: TRBV2
j_gene: TRBJ1-5
abundance: NA
d_gene: NA
CDR3nt: TGTGCCAGCAGCTGGGAGGGTCAGCCCCAGCATTTT
CDR3aa: CASSWEGQPQHF

v_gene: TRBV20-1
j_gene: TRBJ2-5
abundance: once
d_gene: TRBD2
CDR3nt: TGCAGTGCTAGGGGACTTAGCGGGGATCAAGAGACCCAGTACTTC
CDR3aa: CSARGLSGDQETQYF